The clone carrying this T cell receptor (beta chain) has a count of ten or more. Its antigen is still unknown. TCRdb's copy holds only in-frame clones and misses some; the assay was immunoSEQ multiplex PCR. The sample records 85,000 to 95,000 clones, around 89% being singletons. It was second doses at about 4 or about 12 weeks that were pooled. The data derive from a study of T cell responses to AZD1222 COVID-19 vaccine. General study results and limits: No repertoire was sampled before or during the peak T cell response, only after it. Clonal diversity was possibly underestimated; the donors were predominantly white British and more often female.

Trimming stripped 5 bases from V and 5 bases from J, with 7 bases between. The germline V gene has CDR1 SGHNT and CDR2 YENEEA. This CDR3 contains 11 residues. The sequence came from an adult who received the AZD1222 COVID-19 vaccine. V usage is TRBV11-3 and J usage is TRBJ2-7; no firm D call. The input for sequencing was peripheral blood, taken 28 days after the second AZD1222 dose. The CDR3 DNA sequence: TGTGCCAGCAGCCCAGACCACGAGCAGTACTTC. This encodes CASSPDHEQYF.